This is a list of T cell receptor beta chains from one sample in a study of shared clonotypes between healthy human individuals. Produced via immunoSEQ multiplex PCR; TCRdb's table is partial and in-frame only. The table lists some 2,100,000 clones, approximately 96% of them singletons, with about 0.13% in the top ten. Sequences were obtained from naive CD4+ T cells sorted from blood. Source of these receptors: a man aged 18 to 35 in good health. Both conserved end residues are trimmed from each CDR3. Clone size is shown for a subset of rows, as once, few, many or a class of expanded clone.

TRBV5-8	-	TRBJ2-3	ASSPGQGGVPTDTQY
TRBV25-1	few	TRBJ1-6	ASSAEGRRLY
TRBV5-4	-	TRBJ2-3	ASSPDRATDTQY
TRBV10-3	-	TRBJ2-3	AISDLTLSTDTQY
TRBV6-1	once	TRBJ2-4	ASRRDLRDRNIQY
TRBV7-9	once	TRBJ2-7	ASSRSLAGGNEQY
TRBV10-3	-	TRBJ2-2	AISDWTSGMSGELF
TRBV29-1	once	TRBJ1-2	SVSGGSNYGYT
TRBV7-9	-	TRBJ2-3	ASSLAEGLAGDTQY
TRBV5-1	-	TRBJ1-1	ASSLAVDRGTEAF
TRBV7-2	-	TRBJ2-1	ASSLGRGLNEQF
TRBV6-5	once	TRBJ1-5	ASSTPGQVV
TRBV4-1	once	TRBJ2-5	ASSVGQGATETQY
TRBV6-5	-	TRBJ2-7	ASSYARGAYEQY
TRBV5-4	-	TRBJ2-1	ASSSRFNGGAYNEQF
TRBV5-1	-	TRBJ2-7	ASSPRLAGVSEQY
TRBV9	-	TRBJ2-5	ASSGGLAGGQETQY
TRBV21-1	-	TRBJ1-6	ASSKEGDNSPLH
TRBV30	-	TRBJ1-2	AWEDSNYGYT
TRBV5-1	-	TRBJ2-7	ASSFGPDYEQY
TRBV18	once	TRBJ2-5	ASSPFVGAGKETQY
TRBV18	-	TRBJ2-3	ASSPIRGRLNRDTQY
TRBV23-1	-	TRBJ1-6	ASSPRELPYPLH
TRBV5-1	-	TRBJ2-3	ASSNIQGLGTDTQY
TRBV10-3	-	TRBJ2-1	AISESPLLVGNEQF
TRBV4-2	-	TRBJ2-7	ASSRGDSYEQY
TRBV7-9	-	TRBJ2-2	ASSLGGTGAPGELF
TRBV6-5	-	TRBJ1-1	ASSYPGTGRTEAF
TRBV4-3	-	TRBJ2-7	ASSQEVAVGEQY
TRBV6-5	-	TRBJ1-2	ASSYFQDRDGYT
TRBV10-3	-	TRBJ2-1	AIRGTGGAGEAYNEQF
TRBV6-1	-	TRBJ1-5	ASSVQGRDQPQH
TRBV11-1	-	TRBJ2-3	ASSSGTGRVNTQY
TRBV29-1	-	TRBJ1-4	SVEMRQGHEKLF
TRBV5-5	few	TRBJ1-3	ASRAGPPSGNTIY
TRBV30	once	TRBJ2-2	AWTTLGGRTGELF
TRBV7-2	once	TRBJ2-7	ASSRGLAGEGSKY
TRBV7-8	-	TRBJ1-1	ASSFGDRGGTEAF
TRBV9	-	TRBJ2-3	ASSVDIVGTSGTTDTQY
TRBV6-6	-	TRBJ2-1	ASSSGQGAYNEQF
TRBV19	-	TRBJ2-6	ASLPSGANVLT
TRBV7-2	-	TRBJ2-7	ASSSRKAKLYEQY
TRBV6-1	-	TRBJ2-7	ASSYTSGGDYEQY
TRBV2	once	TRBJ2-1	ASSDTSGRNEQF
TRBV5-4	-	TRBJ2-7	ASSFTSINEQY
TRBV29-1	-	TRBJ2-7	SVDLRTGISSYEQY
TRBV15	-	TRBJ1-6	ATGSDRGNSPLH
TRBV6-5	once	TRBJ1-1	ASNPGRATEAF
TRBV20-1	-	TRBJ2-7	SARQDYEQY
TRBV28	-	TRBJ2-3	ASSPDRGMQY
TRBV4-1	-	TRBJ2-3	ASSPGLALSTDTQY
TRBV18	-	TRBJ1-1	ASSLTGAGNTEAF
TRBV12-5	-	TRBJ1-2	ASGLEGTAGYT
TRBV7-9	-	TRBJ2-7	ASSLSGTSGSGEQY
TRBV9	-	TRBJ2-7	ASSVGDSAPPYEQY
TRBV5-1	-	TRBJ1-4	ASSLDSLGPTNEKLF
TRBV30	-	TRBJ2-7	AWKFDSYEQY
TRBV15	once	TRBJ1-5	ATSRAQGINSNQPQH
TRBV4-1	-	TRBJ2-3	ASSQEQLGDTQY